These 23 T cell receptor beta chains originate from one sample sequenced in a study of technical replicates of blood from a handful of donors. Assay: immunoSEQ multiplex PCR; the TCRdb copy retains only in-frame clones and omits some. This table has around 78,000 clones, over 85% appearing once. Source material: T cells isolated from PBMCs. The receptors come from a human donor in good health.

The CDR3 DNA is TGTGCCAGCAGTTACCGGACTAGCGGGAGTGATAGGCTGTTTTTT. Its protein product is CASSYRTSGSDRLFF. V usage is TRBV27 and J usage is TRBJ2-2; 13 bases match TRBD2. The CDR3 runs to 15 residues. The ends lost 4 bases at V and 13 bases at J; junction bases unmatched: 9. Germline V lookup: CDR1 MNHEY, CDR2 SMNVEV (reference sequence).

V and J are TRBV19 and TRBJ1-5; D unresolved. This CDR3 spans 12 amino acids. Germline-derived CDR1 and CDR2 are LNHDA and SQIVND (reference sequence). The germline V and J ends were trimmed by 6 bases and 4 bases, with 7 bases remaining between them. The CDR3 DNA reads as TGTGCCAGTAGCACGGGGAATCAGCCCCAGCATTTT. It encodes CASSTGNQPQHF.

The gene calls are TRBV29-1 and TRBJ2-7, with 7 bases lining up with TRBD1. Germline lookup yields CDR1 SQVTM and CDR2 ANQGSEA. CDR3 length: 14 amino acids. The V segment lost 4 bases and the J segment 4 bases; nucleotides outside the gene matches: 10. The DNA for the CDR3 is TGCAGCGTTGTTTACAGGGGTACTTCGTACGAGCAGTACTTC. Its protein product is CSVVYRGTSYEQYF.

This sequence joins TRBV4-1 and TRBJ2-7, with a possible D match to TRBD2 (5 bases). Germline-derived CDR1 and CDR2 are MGHRA and YSYEKL. The germline V and J ends were trimmed by 2 bases and 3 bases, with 14 bases remaining between them. This CDR3 spans 15 amino acids. CDR3 coding DNA: TGCGCCAGCAGCCAACCCGGACTCCTCAACTACGAGCAGTACTTC. The encoded protein is CASSQPGLLNYEQYF.

The V and J genes are TRBV6-1 and TRBJ1-2; no reliable D call. V dropped 2 bases and J dropped 1 base, with 11 bases sitting between them. There are 15 residues in the CDR3. The V gene's germline CDR1 is MNHNS and CDR2 SASEGT. The CDR3 DNA reads TGTGCCAGCAGTGAAACCCAGGTCGTTAACTATGGCTACACCTTC. It encodes CASSETQVVNYGYTF.

The J gene is TRBJ2-1, the V gene TRBV5-8; TRBD2 agrees at 10 bases. The CDR3 spans 17 residues. V gave up 0 bases and J gave up 4 bases; unmatched junction bases: 7. Germline values: CDR1 SGHTS, CDR2 YDEGEE. CDR3 nucleotide sequence: TGTGCCAGCAGCTTGGAATTAGCGGGAGGACTTTACAATGAGCAGTTCTTC. Protein: CASSLELAGGLYNEQFF.

The V call is TRBV9, the J call TRBJ1-3, with 8 bases fitting TRBD1. Losses at the gene ends were 4 bases for V and 2 bases for J; bases not matched to a gene: 2. This CDR3 has 14 residues. Germline V gene data show CDR1 as SGDLS and CDR2 as YYNGEE. The DNA of the CDR3 is TGTGCCAGCAGCACAGGGGGTACTGGAAACACCATATATTTT. Amino acids: CASSTGGTGNTIYF.

The J gene is TRBJ1-2, the V gene TRBV20-1; 9 nucleotides agree with TRBD1. With 5 bases clipped from V and 6 bases from J, the junction kept 1 base outside the gene matches. CDR1 and CDR2 from the germline V gene are DFQATT and SNEGSKA (reference sequence). CDR3 length: 11 amino acids. CDR3 nucleotides: TGCAGTGCTCGGGACAGGGATGGCTACACCTTC. Encoded protein: CSARDRDGYTF.

CDR3 nucleotides: TGCGCCAGCAGCCGCGGGGGGGGCGCCGTCTACAATGAGCAGTTCTTC. Translation gives CASSRGGGAVYNEQFF. The chain combines TRBV4-1 with TRBJ2-1, with 9 bases lining up with TRBD2. The CDR3 extends over 16 amino acids. V lost 4 bases to trimming and J lost 3 bases; unmatched junction nucleotides: 7. CDR1 and CDR2 (germline): MGHRA, YSYEKL.

The V call is TRBV28, the J call TRBJ2-3; TRBD2 matches 12 bases. Germline values: CDR1 MDHEN, CDR2 SYDVKM. Trimming removed 9 bases from V and 4 bases from J; junction bases left unmatched: 8. CDR3 length: 15 residues. CDR3: CASTTSGSWADTQYF. The CDR3 DNA is TGTGCCAGTACGACTAGCGGGAGTTGGGCAGATACGCAGTATTTT. The variable domain in full, with the rest retrieved from reference TRBV28 and TRBJ2-3, is DVKVTQSSRYLVKRTGEKVFLECVQDMDHENMFWYRQDPGLGLRLIYFSYDVKMKEKGDIPEGYSVSREKKERFSLILESASTNQTSMYLCASTTSGSWADTQYFGPGTRLTVL.

This sequence joins TRBV12-5 and TRBJ1-1, with TRBD1 matching 7 bases. CDR1 is LGHNT and CDR2 is FRNRAP in the germline V gene. J was trimmed by 4 bases and V by 0 bases; bases with no gene match: 11. The length of the CDR3 is 17 residues. The CDR3 nucleotides read TGTGCTAGTGGTTTGGTACCGACAGGGCAGCGGATCACTGAAGCTTTCTTT. Amino acids: CASGLVPTGQRITEAFF. Combining the CDR3 with reference TRBV12-5 and TRBJ1-1 gives the whole variable domain DARVTQTPRHKVTEMGQEVTMRCQPILGHNTVFWYRQTMMQGLELLAYFRNRAPLDDSGMPKDRFSAEMPDATLATLKIQPSEPRDSAVYFCASGLVPTGQRITEAFFGQGTRLTVV.

The CDR3 protein is CASSPGTGGPRTEAFF. The CDR3 coding sequence is TGTGCCAGCTCACCAGGGACAGGGGGCCCGAGGACTGAAGCTTTCTTT. J is TRBJ1-1 and V is TRBV18; 12 bases line up with TRBD1. The germline V gene has CDR1 KGHSH and CDR2 LQKENI. The CDR3 is 16 residues long. V lost 2 bases and J lost 5; bases outside the gene matches: 6.

This rearrangement joins TRBV29-1 to TRBJ1-1; 9 nucleotides align to TRBD1. The junction had 9 bases not matched to a gene; V was cut back by 7 bases and J by 6 bases. CDR1 and CDR2 from the germline V gene are SQVTM and ANQGSEA. The CDR3 loop spans 13 amino acids. CDR3 DNA: TGCAGCGGCAAACAGGGGGCGGTTTCTGAAGCTTTCTTT. Protein product: CSGKQGAVSEAFF.

Here the CDR3 reads CASSPDRDAAYGYTF. Written as DNA, the CDR3 is TGCGCCAGCAGCCCGGACAGGGACGCTGCCTATGGCTACACCTTC. The chain couples TRBV4-1 to TRBJ1-2; 8 bases agree with TRBD1. CDR3 length: 15 amino acids. Trimming took 4 bases from V and 4 from J; bases not matched to a gene: 8. The germline CDR1 and CDR2 sequences are MGHRA and YSYEKL.

This clone appeared once. The chain is built from TRBV30 and TRBJ1-3; no clear D gene. The CDR3 sequence is 13 residues long. CDR1 is GTSNPN and CDR2 is SVGIG in the germline V gene (reference sequence). V lost 5 bases and J lost 0, with 8 bases in between. CDR3 sequence (DNA): TGTGCCTGGGGAGCGCACTCTGGAAACACCATATATTTT. Amino acid sequence: CAWGAHSGNTIYF.

The gene calls are TRBV7-6 and TRBJ1-1; 7 nucleotides line up with TRBD1. CDR1 and CDR2 (germline): SGHVS, FNYEAQ. With 8 bases clipped from V and 1 base from J, the junction kept 4 bases outside the gene matches. CDR3 length: 13 residues. CDR3 region: CASGTEQNTEAFF. CDR3 DNA sequence: TGTGCCAGCGGGACAGAGCAGAACACTGAAGCTTTCTTT. Using reference TRBV7-6 and TRBJ1-1 for the parts outside the CDR3, the full variable domain is GAGVSQSPRYKVTKRGQDVALRCDPISGHVSLYWYRQALGQGPEFLTYFNYEAQQDKSGLPNDRFSAERPEGSISTLTIQRTEQRDSAMYRCASGTEQNTEAFFGQGTRLTVV.

V is TRBV19 and J is TRBJ2-7; 9 bases map to TRBD1. CDR1 and CDR2 from the germline V gene are LNHDA and SQIVND (reference sequence). The CDR3 contains 13 residues. The V and J ends lost 5 bases and 4 bases, in that order; junction bases with no gene match: 3. Written as DNA, the CDR3 is TGTGCCAGTAGTGGGGGACAGGGTTACGAGCAGTACTTC. Its protein is CASSGGQGYEQYF.

J is TRBJ1-5 and V is TRBV11-3; a weak D match, TRBD1 (5 bases). CDR3 size: 14 residues. V lost 4 bases, J lost 0 bases, and 7 bases lay in between. CDR1 and CDR2 (germline): SGHNT, YENEEA. The CDR3 reads CASSSGHSNQPQHF. DNA for the CDR3: TGTGCCAGCAGCTCCGGACATAGCAATCAGCCCCAGCATTTT.

This chain links TRBV7-9 with TRBJ2-7, with TRBD2 matching 8 bases. V shed 3 bases, J shed 9 bases, and the junction held 10 bases outside the gene matches. The CDR3 is 14 amino acids. Germline V lookup: CDR1 SEHNR, CDR2 FQNEAQ (reference sequence). CDR3 nucleotides: TGTGCCAGCAGCTTTCTAGCGGGTCGGCTCGGGCAGTACTTC. Translated, it gives CASSFLAGRLGQYF.

This clone was seen only a few times. The chain combines TRBV7-9 with TRBJ1-1; no firm D call. Trimming pared 7 bases from V and 1 base from J, leaving 10 bases between. From germline, CDR1 is SEHNR and CDR2 FQNEAQ (reference sequence). The length of the CDR3 is 13 residues. This CDR3 is CASTHPRNTEAFF. CDR3 coding DNA: TGTGCCAGCACCCATCCCAGGAACACTGAAGCTTTCTTT.

The gene calls are TRBV29-1 and TRBJ1-2; D ambiguous. Germline values: CDR1 SQVTM, CDR2 ANQGSEA. Trimming pared 3 bases from V and 6 bases from J, leaving 14 bases between. The CDR3 has 13 amino acids. The chain's CDR3 is CSVDSEGRDGYTF. CDR3 nucleotide sequence: TGCAGCGTTGATTCTGAGGGAAGGGATGGCTACACCTTC.

V gene TRBV2 combines with J gene TRBJ1-4; D may be TRBD1 (6 bases). Germline V gene lookup returns CDR1 SNHLY and CDR2 FYNNEI. V dropped 5 bases and J dropped 0 bases, with 10 bases sitting between them. The CDR3 sequence is 15 residues long. The CDR3 sequence: CASSPRTATNEKLFF. The DNA of the CDR3 is TGTGCCAGCAGTCCCCGGACAGCAACTAATGAAAAACTGTTTTTT.

The chain combines TRBV5-6 with TRBJ2-3; a possible D gene is TRBD2 (7 bases). Germline V CDR1 and CDR2: SGHDT, YYEEEE. Trimming cost V 0 bases and J 2 bases, with 10 bases left between them. This CDR3 is built from 15 residues. For the CDR3, the DNA is TGTGCCAGCAGCTTGGTGGCGGGGGCCACAGATACGCAGTATTTT. Amino acid sequence: CASSLVAGATDTQYF.